These 22 T cell receptor beta chains were sequenced from one sample in a study of blood T cell repertoires in COVID-19. Using immunoSEQ multiplex PCR, the repertoire was profiled, and TCRdb retains in-frame clones only, with some absent. This table holds about 58,000 clones, about four fifths found once. The sequenced material came from peripheral blood. The receptors derive from a human donor in a cohort sampled during active COVID-19.

The gene calls are TRBV10-3 and TRBJ1-2; D not certain. This CDR3 has 10 amino acids. Germline V lookup: CDR1 ENHRY, CDR2 SYGVKD. Trimming cost V 3 bases and J 14 bases, with 10 bases left between them. The CDR3 here is CAISDTRRTF. CDR3 coding DNA: TGTGCCATCAGTGATACAAGGCGGACCTTC.

This sequence joins TRBV5-1 and TRBJ2-1, with D perhaps matching TRBD2 (6 bases). Trimming removed 0 bases from V and 9 bases from J, with 16 bases in between. Germline loops: CDR1 SGHRS, CDR2 YFSETQ. The CDR3 sequence is 15 residues long. CDR3 amino acids: CASSLVTGAGAEQFF. The CDR3 DNA follows: TGCGCCAGCAGCTTGGTAACGGGAGCAGGTGCTGAGCAGTTCTTC. Supplemented by reference TRBV5-1 and TRBJ2-1, the full variable domain reads KAGVTQTPRYLIKTRGQQVTLSCSPISGHRSVSWYQQTPGQGLQFLFEYFSETQRNKGNFPGRFSGRQFSNSRSEMNVSTLELGDSALYLCASSLVTGAGAEQFFGPGTRLTVL.

This chain uses TRBV6-5 with TRBJ1-1; unclear D gene. V lost 6 bases, J lost 4 bases, and 12 bases lay in between. CDR1 and CDR2 from the germline V gene are MNHEY and SVGAGI. This CDR3 has 13 amino acids. The DNA for the CDR3 is TGTGCCAGCAGGACCAATTCGGGCACTGAAGCTTTCTTT. Its protein is CASRTNSGTEAFF.

The J gene is TRBJ1-4, the V gene TRBV7-9, with TRBD1 matching 7 bases. The CDR3 has 16 amino acids. Unmatched junction bases numbered 16, after V lost 5 bases and J lost 10 bases. Germline lookup yields CDR1 SEHNR and CDR2 FQNEAQ (reference sequence). The CDR3 sequence is CASSPAGGAPSGKLFF. CDR3 nucleotide sequence: TGTGCCAGCAGCCCAGCAGGGGGAGCCCCCAGTGGAAAACTGTTTTTT.

This chain uses TRBV5-6 with TRBJ1-2; D perhaps matches TRBD1 (6 bases). Trimming shortened V by 6 bases and J by 8 bases, and 23 bases separated the two germline ends. Germline CDR1 and CDR2: SGHDT and YYEEEE. The CDR3 has 15 residues. CDR3: CASTNSRDILEGYTF. The CDR3 DNA is TGTGCCAGCACCAATTCCCGGGACATCTTGGAGGGCTACACCTTC.

This chain links TRBV28 with TRBJ1-4, with 8 bases lining up with TRBD1. There are 16 residues in the CDR3. Germline CDR1 reads MDHEN; CDR2 reads SYDVKM. With V trimmed by 6 bases and J by 0 bases, 6 bases remained unmatched. CDR3 residues: CASSTGQGATNEKLFF. CDR3 bases: TGTGCCAGCAGCACCGGACAGGGAGCAACTAATGAAAAACTGTTTTTT.

This clone has just a few counts. The genes are TRBV5-3 and TRBJ1-1, with D unresolved. TRBV5-3 carries the ORF label, with uncertain function. The CDR3 sequence is 13 residues long. Trimming removed 2 bases at V and 10 bases at J, with 15 bases between. The CDR3 DNA reads TGTGCCAGAAGCTTCTCCTGCGGGGAGGGAGCTTTCTTT. Encoded protein: CARSFSCGEGAFF.

The chain uses TRBV19 and TRBJ1-5; the match to TRBD1 covers 7 bases. The CDR3 sequence is 14 residues long. Germline V gives CDR1 LNHDA, CDR2 SQIVND (reference sequence). Germline trimming cut 4 bases from V and 6 bases from J; bases unmatched to any gene: 6. CDR3: CASSTDREFQPQHF. Written as DNA, the CDR3 is TGTGCCAGTAGTACCGACAGGGAGTTTCAGCCCCAGCATTTT.

The chain recombines TRBV6-6 with TRBJ2-5, with D possibly being TRBD2 (7 bases). The CDR3 is 16 residues long. Germline CDR1 reads MNHNY; CDR2 reads SVGAGI (reference sequence). The V and J ends lost 0 bases and 0 bases respectively, with 11 bases between them. The CDR3 reads CASSYSGGPYQETQYF. For the CDR3, the DNA is TGTGCCAGCAGTTACTCGGGGGGGCCGTACCAAGAGACCCAGTACTTC.

The chain has TRBV10-3 and TRBJ1-1; TRBD1 might be the D (5 bases). Trimming removed 4 bases from V and 1 base from J, with 10 bases in between. Germline CDR1 reads ENHRY; CDR2 reads SYGVKD. This CDR3 region has 14 residues. The CDR3 nucleotides are TGTGCCATCAGTGTAACAGGTGAGAACACTGAAGCTTTCTTT. It encodes CAISVTGENTEAFF.

This clone was detected once. The V gene is TRBV10-3, the J gene TRBJ2-2, with D perhaps TRBD2 (6 bases). Trimming pared 1 base from V and 3 bases from J, leaving 9 bases between. CDR3 length equals 15 residues. The V gene's germline CDR1 is ENHRY and CDR2 SYGVKD. DNA for the CDR3: TGTGCCATCAGTGAGTGGACTACCCACACCGGGGAGCTGTTTTTT. Amino acid sequence: CAISEWTTHTGELFF.

This chain uses TRBV25-1 with TRBJ1-6; D remains unclear. Germline values: CDR1 MGHDK, CDR2 SYGVNS. Trimming stripped 4 bases from V and 5 bases from J, with 6 bases between. This CDR3 contains 13 residues. CDR3 amino acids: CASSGQNNSPLHF. In DNA form, the CDR3 reads TGTGCCAGCAGTGGCCAGAATAATTCACCCCTCCACTTT.

The J gene is TRBJ2-5, the V gene TRBV19; D gene uncertain. V dropped 4 bases and J dropped 2 bases, with 11 bases sitting between them. The V gene's germline CDR1 is LNHDA and CDR2 SQIVND (reference sequence). The CDR3 contains 14 residues. CDR3 region: CASSSQAGQETQYF. The CDR3 DNA follows: TGTGCCAGTAGTAGCCAGGCCGGACAAGAGACCCAGTACTTC. Based on the CDR3 plus reference TRBV19 and TRBJ2-5, the full variable domain is DGGITQSPKYLFRKEGQNVTLSCEQNLNHDAMYWYRQDPGQGLRLIYYSQIVNDFQKGDIAEGYSVSREKKESFPLTVTSAQKNPTAFYLCASSSQAGQETQYFGPGTRLLVL.

The chain couples TRBV6-5 to TRBJ2-7; maybe TRBD2 (7 bases). The CDR3 runs to 15 residues. V shed 6 bases and J shed 0 bases, with 15 bases lying between them. Per the germline V gene, CDR1 is MNHEY and CDR2 is SVGAGI. This CDR3 reads CASSLSGTSSYEQYF. CDR3 sequence (DNA): TGTGCCAGCAGCTTAAGCGGGACAAGCTCCTACGAGCAGTACTTC.

This chain's CDR3 is CASSTGGHEQFF. CDR3 in DNA: TGTGCCAGCAGTACAGGGGGCCATGAGCAGTTCTTC. The chain carries TRBV12-3 or TRBV12-4 and TRBJ2-1, with 9 positions matching TRBD1. V was clipped by 5 bases and J by 8 bases; unmatched bases: 1. CDR3 length equals 12 residues.

This chain links TRBV29-1 with TRBJ1-2, with D tentatively TRBD1 (5 bases). The CDR3 totals 12 residues. V was cut by 6 bases and J by 1 base, with 9 bases left in between. Germline V lookup: CDR1 SQVTM, CDR2 ANQGSEA. CDR3 nucleotide sequence: TGCAGCGTCTCAGACAGTAACTATGGCTACACCTTC. As protein: CSVSDSNYGYTF.

This clone was observed once. The rearrangement uses TRBV6-1 and TRBJ2-7, with a tentative D call TRBD2 (5 bases). Germline values: CDR1 MNHNS, CDR2 SASEGT. V was trimmed by 0 bases and J by 8 bases, leaving 11 bases between them. The CDR3 runs 13 residues. The CDR3 bases are TGTGCCAGCAGTGAAGCGCTTCGGGGTAAGCAGTACTTC. Translating gives CASSEALRGKQYF.

The chain has TRBV19 and TRBJ1-5; TRBD1 might be the D (6 bases). The germline CDR1 and CDR2 sequences are LNHDA and SQIVND (reference sequence). V lost 6 bases to trimming and J lost 2 bases, with 17 bases between them. CDR3 size: 16 residues. The CDR3: CASRRGGTIGNQPQHF. The CDR3 bases are TGTGCCAGTAGGAGAGGTGGGACAATAGGCAATCAGCCCCAGCATTTT.

The chain recombines TRBV7-9 with TRBJ1-6; TRBD1 agrees at 8 bases. This CDR3 region has 16 residues. V lost 5 bases to trimming and J lost 6 bases; unmatched junction nucleotides: 9. CDR1 is SEHNR and CDR2 is FQNEAQ in the germline V gene (reference sequence). The CDR3 sequence: CASSEGQGRANSPLHF. DNA of the CDR3: TGTGCCAGCAGCGAAGGACAGGGAAGGGCTAATTCACCCCTCCACTTT.

The chain is built from TRBV6-5 and TRBJ2-7, with D uncertain. This CDR3 has 11 residues. V was pared by 7 bases and J by 6 bases, with 10 bases between. Per germline, CDR1 MNHEY and CDR2 SVGAGI. The CDR3, as DNA: TGTGCCAGCACCCGAAGCTTCGAGCAGTACTTC. Amino acid sequence: CASTRSFEQYF.

The rearrangement links TRBV6-5 to TRBJ1-4; D might be TRBD1 (6 bases). The V gene lost 6 bases and the J gene lost 7 bases, with 12 bases spanning the gap. Germline assignment: CDR1 MNHEY and CDR2 SVGAGI. The CDR3 contains 13 residues. The chain's CDR3 is CASRPLRGEKLFF. As DNA, the CDR3 is TGTGCCAGCAGACCCCTCAGGGGTGAAAAACTGTTTTTT.

V usage is TRBV9 and J usage is TRBJ1-6; 9 bases align to TRBD1. CDR1 and CDR2 from the germline V gene are SGDLS and YYNGEE. Germline trimming cut 1 base from V and 10 bases from J; bases unmatched to any gene: 6. The CDR3 runs to 15 residues. CDR3 nucleotides: TGTGCCAGCAGCGTACTTGGGACAGGGTCGTCACCCCTCCACTTT. This codes for CASSVLGTGSSPLHF. Looking up the rest from reference TRBV9 and TRBJ1-6 gives the full variable domain: DSGVTQTPKHLITATGQRVTLRCSPRSGDLSVYWYQQSLDQGLQFLIQYYNGEERAKGNILERFSAQQFPDLHSELNLSSLELGDSALYFCASSVLGTGSSPLHFGNGTRLTVT.